The entry that follows covers one T cell receptor (beta chain) sequence. The antigen is unknown. This CDR3 comprises 15 residues. Germline V gene lookup returns CDR1 MDHEN and CDR2 SYDVKM. Deletions cut 7 bases from V and 5 bases from J, with 20 bases between. Each CDR3 protein gets one entry after TCRdb re-called the 5' RACE reads with MiXCR. The table records roughly 220,000 distinct CDR3 sequences, around 20% of them present only once. The source of the sample is a study of CD8 T cells in ankylosing spondylitis. Study outcomes and limitations: What appeared characteristic of ankylosing spondylitis blood was a TCR beta motif of several highly homologous variants.

Sequencing was performed on blood, either unsorted or a sorted T cell fraction (not recorded which). The chain is built from TRBV28 and TRBJ2-5, with TRBD1 as a possible D gene (6 bases). The source of this sequence is a male donor with ankylosing spondylitis. CDR3 DNA sequence: TGTGCCAGCACTCACGGGGTGGGGGCCTGGGAGACCCAGTACTTC. This sequence encodes CASTHGVGAWETQYF.